The following is a TCR beta chain sequence with its context. As yet, its antigen is unknown. The CDR3 loop spans 13 amino acids. Looked up from germline, CDR1 is SGHVS and CDR2 is FQNEAQ. V was clipped by 5 bases and J by 2 bases, with 10 bases between them. The data were taken from a study of stem cell transplantation in POMP-related autoinflammatory disease. The overall study: The study hypothesized thymoproteasome defects skew the TRB repertoire via impaired CD8+ selection. The study's findings and limits: Unique TRB V-J gene pairings were limited in number in patients with PRAID. PRAID patients trended toward lower TRB diversity and higher clonality in all analyzed T-cell subsets.

TCRdb's copy holds only in-frame clones and misses some; the assay was immunoSEQ multiplex PCR. The data show approximately 1,500 clones, about 81% seen once. Sample: Tregs from PBMCs. The chain couples TRBV7-8 to TRBJ2-7; the D gene is possibly TRBD1 (6 bases). The receptor was derived from a human donor in good health. The CDR3 bases are TGTGCCAGCAGCCCAAGGACAGCCTACGAGCAGTACTTC. Translated: CASSPRTAYEQYF.